This T cell receptor (beta chain) derives from a study of T cell clonotyping in hematopoietic cell transplantation. Findings and limits, study-wide: Graft donor and pretransplant recipient Inverse Simpson Index values predicted broader posttransplant TCR diversity. Recipient TCR diversity dropped after transplant; expanded clonotypes rose from day 30 to 180. No sorting was done, leaving CD4 and CD8 contributions mixed.

Recipients were bled about 28 days pretransplant and at posttransplant days 30, 100, 180. As to this clone: The target antigen is unknown.

V was shortened by 5 bases and J by 10 bases, with 17 bases between the two germline ends. Germline CDR1 is SGHTA and CDR2 is FQGNSA. The CDR3 spans 13 residues. Produced via immunoSEQ multiplex PCR; TCRdb's table is partial and in-frame only. The sample consists of 15,000 to 20,000 clones, about 84% of them appearing once. Here the sequenced sample was PBMCs, taken 100 days after allogeneic stem cell transplant. The rearrangement uses TRBV7-2 and TRBJ1-1, with TRBD1 as a possible D gene (6 bases). The receptor was isolated from a male patient between 60 and 69 years old who had an allogeneic stem cell transplant from a related donor, so the T cells may come from the graft donor. Some clones in this sample may be carry-over from other donors' samples. CDR3 loop: CASSLRGDIAAFF. The CDR3 DNA reads TGTGCCAGCAGCCTTAGGGGGGACATAGCAGCTTTCTTT.